These T cell receptor beta chains were read from a single sample in a study of cytomegalovirus exposure and HLA in healthy donors. Clones were read by immunoSEQ multiplex PCR, and TCRdb kept only the in-frame ones, dropping some. The sample lists 110,000 to 150,000 clones, 60% to 85% occurring once. Input material: PBMCs. These receptors originate from a male donor in good health and CMV-seronegative. Both conserved end residues are part of each CDR3. A D gene is named only where the DNA matches it firmly. Rows may omit the clone size; those that give it use once, few, many or a size class.

j_call v_call d_call clone_size cdr3_nt cdr3_aa
TRBJ2-3 TRBV18 NA NA TGTGCCAGCTCATTCCGCGGCCGGCGATCAAGTAGCACAGATACGCAGTATTTT CASSFRGRRSSSTDTQYF
TRBJ1-1 TRBV18 NA NA TGTGCCAGCTCACCAGCAGGGGCTGAAGCTTTCTTT CASSPAGAEAFF
TRBJ1-4 TRBV21-1 NA few TGTGCCAGCAGCACGTCCTACGTGGAAAAACTGTTTTTT CASSTSYVEKLFF
TRBJ1-1 TRBV7-6 TRBD1 NA TGTGCCAGCAGTCCGGGGGGACAGGGGACCGCGGGGGACACTGAAGCTTTCTTT CASSPGGQGTAGDTEAFF
TRBJ2-1 TRBV5-1 TRBD1 NA TGCGCCAGCAGCTCAGCCGGGACAGGGTTAGGGCACAATGAGCAGTTCTTC CASSSAGTGLGHNEQFF
TRBJ1-2 TRBV5-1 TRBD1 NA TGCGCCAGCAGCGTTAGACAGGGGGTTTCTAACTATGGCTACACCTTC CASSVRQGVSNYGYTF
TRBJ2-7 TRBV2 TRBD1 once TGTGCCAGCAGTTGGGACAGGGGCACCTACGAGCAGTACTTC CASSWDRGTYEQYF
TRBJ1-4 TRBV5-8 NA NA TGTGCCAGCAGCGCGTCGGGGAGGGCTAATGAAAAACTGTTTTTT CASSASGRANEKLFF
TRBJ2-2 TRBV6-5 NA NA TGTGCCAGCAGTTACCTCGGTGTTCCCGGGGAGCTGTTTTTT CASSYLGVPGELFF
TRBJ2-4 TRBV27 NA NA TGTGCCAGCAGTTTGTTCGGGGGGCGCAGGGAAAACATTCAGTACTTC CASSLFGGRRENIQYF
TRBJ2-1 TRBV19 TRBD2 NA TGTGCCAGTAGTAGAATACTACCGGGACTAGCATCTTACAATGAGCAGTTCTTC CASSRILPGLASYNEQFF
TRBJ2-7 TRBV4-3 TRBD1 NA TGCGCCAGCAGCCAAGGGGTACAGGGGATGTACGAGCAGTACTTC CASSQGVQGMYEQYF
TRBJ2-7 TRBV6-5 TRBD1 NA TGTGCCAGCAGTATCAGGGGGCGATTGGACGAGCAGTACTTC CASSIRGRLDEQYF
TRBJ1-1 TRBV2 TRBD1 NA TGTGCCAGCAGAGCACTGACAGGGGGGCCCACTGAAGCTTTCTTT CASRALTGGPTEAFF
TRBJ2-3 TRBV5-4 TRBD1 NA TGTGCCAGCAGCTCTACAGGGGGCATAACAGATACGCAGTATTTT CASSSTGGITDTQYF
TRBJ2-2 TRBV6-1 TRBD1 once TGTGCCAGCAGTGAACTTAGCGGACAGGGGGGCGGGGAGCTGTTTTTT CASSELSGQGGGELFF
TRBJ2-1 TRBV7-6 NA few TGTGCCAGCAGCTTAGGTCGGGATAGCTCCTACAATGAGCAGTTCTTC CASSLGRDSSYNEQFF
TRBJ2-5 TRBV5-5 TRBD2 few TGTGCCAGCAACTTCCCGGGACTAGCTCCAGAGACCCAGTACTTC CASNFPGLAPETQYF
TRBJ2-3 TRBV5-1 TRBD2 once TGCGCCAGCAGCTTGGGGACTAGCGGGACGGATACGCAGTATTTT CASSLGTSGTDTQYF
TRBJ2-7 TRBV5-6 NA NA TGTGCCAGCAGCTTGGGAGTGACAGCCCTACCCTACGAGCAGTACTTC CASSLGVTALPYEQYF
TRBJ1-2 TRBV5-4 NA once TGTGCCAGCAGCTTGCCCCCAGGGTCCTTTGGCTACACCTTC CASSLPPGSFGYTF
TRBJ2-5 TRBV5-1 TRBD1 NA TGCGCCAGCAGATTTTACCTCGGGACAGGGGTCCAAGAGACCCAGTACTTC CASRFYLGTGVQETQYF
TRBJ1-1 TRBV4-3 NA NA TGCGCCAGCAGCCAAGATGTGGCAGGGATTAACACTGAAGCTTTCTTT CASSQDVAGINTEAFF
TRBJ2-1 TRBV25-1 NA once TGTGCCAGCAGTGGTTCCCCATCCAATGAGCAGTTCTTC CASSGSPSNEQFF
TRBJ1-1 TRBV30 NA NA TGTGCCTGGAGTCCAGGTATGAACACTGAAGCTTTCTTT CAWSPGMNTEAFF
TRBJ2-5 TRBV10-2 TRBD2 NA TGCGCCAGCAGTCTAGCGGCGGAGACCCAGTACTTC CASSLAAETQYF
TRBJ2-1 TRBV5-1 TRBD2 NA TGCGCCAGCAGCTTGGAGCTTAGCGGGAGGGATGAGCAGTTCTTC CASSLELSGRDEQFF
TRBJ1-2 TRBV6-5 NA few TGTGCCAGCAGTTACAATCGGGGTTACGGTGGCTACCCCTTC CASSYNRGYGGYPF
TRBJ2-3 TRBV10-3 TRBD2 NA TGTGCCGTCGGACTAGCCCTAAGGACAGATACGCAGTATTTT CAVGLALRTDTQYF
TRBJ2-3 TRBV9 TRBD1 NA TGTGCCTGCAGCGTAGATACAGGGGCAAGCACAGATACGCAGTATTTT CACSVDTGASTDTQYF
TRBJ1-2 TRBV15 TRBD1 once TGTGCCACCAGCAGACCATATTCGACAGGGTTCTATGGCTACACCTTC CATSRPYSTGFYGYTF
TRBJ1-4 TRBV5-1 NA NA TGCGCCAGCAGCTCCATGGGACAAAATAATGAAAAACTGTTTTTT CASSSMGQNNEKLFF
TRBJ2-1 TRBV5-1 TRBD2 few TGCGCCAGCAGCCCAAGCGGGGGCCCCTACAATGAGCAGTTCTTC CASSPSGGPYNEQFF
TRBJ2-1 TRBV7-6 TRBD2 NA TGTGCCAGCAGCTTAGAAAGCGGGGGACCCTACAATGAGCAGTTCTTC CASSLESGGPYNEQFF
TRBJ1-6 TRBV18 NA NA TGTGCCAGCTCACCCCTGCAGGGATTTAAGTCACCCCTCCACTTT CASSPLQGFKSPLHF
TRBJ1-5 TRBV27 NA NA TGTGCCAGTAGGGAGGGGACAATCAATCAGCCCCAGCATTTT CASREGTINQPQHF
TRBJ1-5 TRBV6-5 NA NA TGTGCCAGCAGTTCCTCGGACAGTCTTAGGGATCAGCCCCAGCATTTT CASSSSDSLRDQPQHF
TRBJ2-6 TRBV19 NA few TGTGCCAGTAGTATGCAGGGGCGGCAAGGCTCTAGCTCTGGGGCCAACGTCCTGACTTTC CASSMQGRQGSSSGANVLTF
TRBJ2-7 TRBV2 TRBD2 NA TGTGCCAGCATTCGGACTAGCGGTACCTACGAGCAGTACTTC CASIRTSGTYEQYF
TRBJ1-5 TRBV30 TRBD1 NA TGTGCCTGGAGTCGGGACAGTCTAAGCAATCAGCCCCAGCATTTT CAWSRDSLSNQPQHF
TRBJ2-7 TRBV7-9 TRBD1 NA TGTGCCAGCAGCTGGACAGGGGGCGTCCACGAGCAGTACTTC CASSWTGGVHEQYF
TRBJ2-3 TRBV4-3 TRBD1 NA TGCGCCAGCAGCCATTTAAGGGGGCCCTTAGGGGCAGATACGCAGTATTTT CASSHLRGPLGADTQYF
TRBJ1-4 TRBV2 NA NA TGTGCCAGCAGTGAACTGAGGGTTGTTGAGGAAAAACTGTTTTTT CASSELRVVEEKLFF
TRBJ1-3 TRBV25-1 NA NA TGTGCCAGCAGGGAAGGGACTGCTGGAAACACCATATATTTT CASREGTAGNTIYF
TRBJ1-2 TRBV19 TRBD1 NA TGTGCCAGTAGTATCCGACAGGGGGATGGCTACACCTTC CASSIRQGDGYTF